The T cell receptor (beta chain) under discussion was sequenced for a study of cytomegalovirus exposure and HLA in healthy donors. Broader study findings: Cytomegalovirus status was reportedly diagnosed by the classifier with high specificity and sensitivity. Near-uniform donor sequencing depth was presumed by presence/absence analyses. In a later analysis, parvovirus B19, influenza, CMV and Epstein-Barr virus appeared linked to several top co-occurrence clusters. In a later analysis, fewer than 20,000 TCR beta sequences were associated with HLA alleles at 0.05 false discovery rate.

Comment on this clone: Its antigen is unidentified.

CDR1 is LNHDA and CDR2 is SQIVND in the germline V gene (reference sequence). The CDR3 is 17 amino acids. V dropped 4 bases and J dropped 0 bases, with 16 bases sitting between them. Use of 60 Vbeta and 13 Jbeta primers characterized the PCR. Sequencing was performed with immunoSEQ multiplex PCR; in TCRdb, only in-frame clones are kept and a portion is missing. The sample includes about 120,000 clones, around two thirds of them seen just once. The TCR comes from a woman in her 40s in good health and CMV-seropositive. Sequencing was done on a sample of PBMCs. This sequence joins TRBV19 and TRBJ1-5, with D possibly being TRBD1 (5 bases). Written as DNA, the CDR3 is TGTGCCAGTAGTAAGACCTCAGGGTCATATAGCAATCAGCCCCAGCATTTT. Its protein product is CASSKTSGSYSNQPQHF. The variable domain in full, with the rest retrieved from reference TRBV19 and TRBJ1-5, is DGGITQSPKYLFRKEGQNVTLSCEQNLNHDAMYWYRQDPGQGLRLIYYSQIVNDFQKGDIAEGYSVSREKKESFPLTVTSAQKNPTAFYLCASSKTSGSYSNQPQHFGDGTRLSIL.